Below are 8 T cell receptor beta chains sequenced from a single sample in a study of a mutant IDH1 vaccine in newly diagnosed glioma. Assay: immunoSEQ multiplex PCR; the TCRdb copy retains only in-frame clones and omits some. The sample lists tens of thousands of clones, 78% occurring once. Time point given: week 35, safety follow-up. Each dose delivered 300 ug of mutant IDH1 20-mer peptide subcutaneously with imiquimod. Their antigen targets remain unknown. The sample in question was PBMCs, obtained from a glioma patient whose treatment included an IDH1 peptide vaccine. The receptor source for this set is a woman aged 40-49 years with glioma.

The sample holds a few counts of this clone. V gene TRBV7-9 combines with J gene TRBJ2-5; D is possibly TRBD1 (7 bases). This CDR3 spans 14 amino acids. V lost 5 bases and J 5 bases, leaving 15 bases between the germline ends. Germline V lookup: CDR1 SEHNR, CDR2 FQNEAQ (reference sequence). The CDR3 DNA reads TGTGCCAGCAGCAGCAGGGGGGAGAGGGAGACCCAGTACTTC. It codes for CASSSRGERETQYF. Supplemented by reference TRBV7-9 and TRBJ2-5, the full variable domain reads DTGVSQNPRHKITKRGQNVTFRCDPISEHNRLYWYRQTLGQGPEFLTYFQNEAQLEKSRLLSDRFSAERPKGSFSTLEIQRTEQGDSAMYLCASSSRGERETQYFGPGTRLLVL.

The V and J genes are TRBV5-1 and TRBJ2-7; a possible D gene is TRBD2 (5 bases). Germline V gives CDR1 SGHRS, CDR2 YFSETQ. The CDR3 is made up of 15 amino acids. V was trimmed by 2 bases and J by 2 bases, leaving 14 bases between them. The CDR3 loop is CASSFRELHPYEQYF. CDR3 nucleotides: TGCGCCAGCAGCTTTCGGGAACTACATCCCTACGAGCAGTACTTC.

For this clone: The junction departs from germline at one end; a sequencing error may be responsible. The genes are TRBV7-7 and TRBJ2-5; 9 nucleotides match TRBD1. This CDR3 is 15 amino acids long. Germline V gene lookup returns CDR1 SSHAT and CDR2 FNYEAQ (reference sequence). This chain's CDR3 is CASSTGQGPQETQYF. The CDR3 nucleotides read TGTGCTAGCAGCACCGGACAGGGGCCCCAAGAGACCCAGTACTTC.

This chain links TRBV10-3 with TRBJ2-3; TRBD2 might be the D (6 bases). The CDR3 has 13 amino acids. Per the germline V gene, CDR1 is ENHRY and CDR2 is SYGVKD. V was shortened by 8 bases and J by 6 bases, with 15 bases between the two germline ends. The CDR3 sequence: CAILGTLADTQYF. The CDR3 nucleotides read TGTGCCATCCTCGGGACTCTAGCGGATACGCAGTATTTT.

The chain has TRBV5-1 and TRBJ1-3, with D hard to call. The V and J ends lost 5 bases and 3 bases respectively, with 12 bases between them. The CDR3 length is 14 residues. CDR1 is SGHRS, CDR2 YFSETQ, per germline. CDR3 loop: CASRTTENGNTIYF. Here the CDR3 DNA reads TGCGCCAGCAGAACTACAGAGAATGGAAACACCATATATTTT. Looking up the rest from reference TRBV5-1 and TRBJ1-3 gives the full variable domain: KAGVTQTPRYLIKTRGQQVTLSCSPISGHRSVSWYQQTPGQGLQFLFEYFSETQRNKGNFPGRFSGRQFSNSRSEMNVSTLELGDSALYLCASRTTENGNTIYFGEGSWLTVV.

V usage is TRBV18 and J usage is TRBJ1-2; 9 bases map to TRBD1. With V trimmed by 2 bases and J by 4 bases, 5 bases remained unmatched. The CDR3 consists of 15 residues. CDR1 and CDR2 from the germline V gene are KGHSH and LQKENI. The CDR3 is CASSPGLTGGYGYTF. The CDR3 DNA reads as TGTGCCAGCTCACCAGGCCTGACAGGGGGCTATGGCTACACCTTC.

The chain is built from TRBV30 and TRBJ2-7; D not resolved. Trimming cost V 5 bases and J 6 bases, with 17 bases left between them. The CDR3 runs 13 residues. The germline CDR1 and CDR2 sequences are GTSNPN and SVGIG (reference sequence). The CDR3 is CAWGRLLSGEQYF. The CDR3 DNA follows: TGTGCCTGGGGCCGGCTCCTCTCTGGCGAGCAGTACTTC.

This clone was detected only a few times. The V and J genes are TRBV29-1 and TRBJ1-1, with D perhaps matching TRBD1 (6 bases). This CDR3 has 14 amino acids. V was pared by 6 bases and J by 2 bases, with 16 bases between. Germline V lookup: CDR1 SQVTM, CDR2 ANQGSEA. DNA of the CDR3: TGCAGCGTCCCCGTCCGGGGGGCCAACACTGAAGCTTTCTTT. Encoded protein: CSVPVRGANTEAFF.